The clone carrying this TCR beta chain was counted a few times. Sequencing used immunoSEQ multiplex PCR; TCRdb keeps in-frame clones, though not all of them. The sample contains 45,000 to 55,000 clones, approximately 95% of which appear only once. The CDR3 extends over 16 amino acids. Germline V CDR1 and CDR2: LGHDT, YNNKEL (reference sequence). V shed 1 base and J 2 bases; nucleotides not matched to a gene: 8. The sample taken for sequencing was PBMCs. The V gene is TRBV3-1 (or the pseudogene TRBV3-2), the J gene TRBJ2-7; 7 bases fit TRBD1. The clonotype comes from a man in his forties with rheumatoid arthritis. The DNA of the CDR3 is TGTGCCAGCAGCCAAGGGGGACAGATAACTGCCTACGAGCAGTACTTC. The encoded protein is CASSQGGQITAYEQYF.